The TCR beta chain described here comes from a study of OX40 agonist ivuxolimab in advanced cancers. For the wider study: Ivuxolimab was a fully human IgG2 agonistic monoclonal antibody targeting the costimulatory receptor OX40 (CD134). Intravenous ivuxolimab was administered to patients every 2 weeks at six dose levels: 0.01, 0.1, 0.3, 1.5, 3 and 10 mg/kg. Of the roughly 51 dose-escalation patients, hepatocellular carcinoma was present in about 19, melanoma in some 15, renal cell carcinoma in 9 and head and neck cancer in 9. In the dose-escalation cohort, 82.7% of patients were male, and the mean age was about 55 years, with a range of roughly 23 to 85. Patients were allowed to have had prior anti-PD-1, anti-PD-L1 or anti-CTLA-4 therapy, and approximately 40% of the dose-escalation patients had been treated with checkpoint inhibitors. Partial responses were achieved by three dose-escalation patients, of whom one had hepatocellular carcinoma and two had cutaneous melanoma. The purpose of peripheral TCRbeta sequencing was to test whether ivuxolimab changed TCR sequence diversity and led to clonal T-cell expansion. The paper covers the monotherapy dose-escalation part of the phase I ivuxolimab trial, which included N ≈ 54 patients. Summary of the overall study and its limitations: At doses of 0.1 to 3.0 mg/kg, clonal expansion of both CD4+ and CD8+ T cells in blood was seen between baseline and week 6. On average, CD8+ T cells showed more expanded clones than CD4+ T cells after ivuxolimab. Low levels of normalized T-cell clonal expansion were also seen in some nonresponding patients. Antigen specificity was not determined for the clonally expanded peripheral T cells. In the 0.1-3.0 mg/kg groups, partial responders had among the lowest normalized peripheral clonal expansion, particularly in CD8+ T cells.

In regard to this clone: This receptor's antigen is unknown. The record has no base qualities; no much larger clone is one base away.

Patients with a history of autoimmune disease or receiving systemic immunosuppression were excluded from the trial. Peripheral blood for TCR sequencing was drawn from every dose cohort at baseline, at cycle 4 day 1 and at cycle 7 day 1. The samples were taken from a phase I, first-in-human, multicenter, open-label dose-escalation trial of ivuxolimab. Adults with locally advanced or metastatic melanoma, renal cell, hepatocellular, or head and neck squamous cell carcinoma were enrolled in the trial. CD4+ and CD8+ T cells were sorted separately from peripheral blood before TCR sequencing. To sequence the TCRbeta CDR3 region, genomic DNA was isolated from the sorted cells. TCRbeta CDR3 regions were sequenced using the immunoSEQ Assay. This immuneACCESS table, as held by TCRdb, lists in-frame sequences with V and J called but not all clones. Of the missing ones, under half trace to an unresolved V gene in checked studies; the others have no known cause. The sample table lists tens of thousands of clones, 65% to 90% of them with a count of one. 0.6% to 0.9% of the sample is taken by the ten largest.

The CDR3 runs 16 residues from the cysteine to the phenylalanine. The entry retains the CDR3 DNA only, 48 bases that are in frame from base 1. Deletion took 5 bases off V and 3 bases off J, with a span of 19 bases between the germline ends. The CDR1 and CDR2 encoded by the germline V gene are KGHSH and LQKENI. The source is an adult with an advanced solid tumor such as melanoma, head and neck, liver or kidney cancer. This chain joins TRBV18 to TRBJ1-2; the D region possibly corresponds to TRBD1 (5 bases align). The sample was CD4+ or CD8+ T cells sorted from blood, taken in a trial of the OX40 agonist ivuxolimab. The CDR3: CASSAFTGGTYYGYTF. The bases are TGTGCCAGCTCAGCGTTCACAGGTGGAACGTACTATGGCTACACCTTC.